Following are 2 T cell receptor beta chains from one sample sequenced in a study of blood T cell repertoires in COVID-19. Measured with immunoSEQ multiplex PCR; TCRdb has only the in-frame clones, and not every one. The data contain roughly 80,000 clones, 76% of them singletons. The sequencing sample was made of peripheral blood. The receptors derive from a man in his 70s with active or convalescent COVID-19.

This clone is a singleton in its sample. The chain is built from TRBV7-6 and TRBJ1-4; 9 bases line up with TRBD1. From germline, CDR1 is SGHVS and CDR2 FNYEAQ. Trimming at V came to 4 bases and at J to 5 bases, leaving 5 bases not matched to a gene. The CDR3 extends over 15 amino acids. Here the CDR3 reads CASSSKGQGNEKLFF. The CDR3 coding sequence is TGTGCCAGCAGCTCCAAGGGACAGGGAAATGAAAAACTGTTTTTT.

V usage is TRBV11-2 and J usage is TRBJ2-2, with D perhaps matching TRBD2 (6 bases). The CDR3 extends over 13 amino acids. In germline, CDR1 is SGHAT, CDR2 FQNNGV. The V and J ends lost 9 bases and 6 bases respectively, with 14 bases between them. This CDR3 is CASGLRRAGELFF. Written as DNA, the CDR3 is TGTGCCAGTGGATTGAGGAGGGCCGGGGAGCTGTTTTTT.